These 23 T cell receptor beta chains were sequenced from one sample in a study of blood T cell repertoires in COVID-19 (dated by TCRdb to 2018 to 2021). The protocol used for the library was the immunoSEQ multiplex PCR assay. TCRdb carries this immuneACCESS record with in-frame sequences only. Its versions omit some clonotypes, under half of them owing to an unresolved V gene in the studies checked, with the rest unexplained. This sample gives some 240,000 clones in total; 82% of them show up just once. The ten largest account for about 4.8% of the sample. Specimen: peripheral blood. Receptors were obtained from a woman aged 65 to 85 with COVID-19, enrolled during active disease.

The J gene is TRBJ1-2, the V gene TRBV6-5; 10 nucleotides align to TRBD1. The CDR3 loop spans 14 amino acids. V shed 6 bases, J shed 4 bases, and the junction held 5 bases outside the gene matches. CDR1 and CDR2 (germline): MNHEY, SVGAGI. The CDR3 sequence: CASRATGGGYGYTF. The DNA of the CDR3 is TGTGCCAGCAGAGCGACAGGGGGCGGCTATGGCTACACCTTC.

Only a few counts were recorded for this clone. J is TRBJ2-7 and V is TRBV28, with TRBD2 identical over 9 bases. J gave up 3 bases and V 5 bases, and 8 bases lay outside the gene matches. This CDR3 is built from 15 residues. Looked up from germline, CDR1 is MDHEN and CDR2 is SYDVKM. CDR3 sequence: CASSPLREGHYEQYF. CDR3 DNA sequence: TGTGCCAGCAGTCCCCTGCGGGAGGGCCACTACGAGCAGTACTTC.

This clone turned up a few times. The chain is built from TRBV3-1 (or the pseudogene TRBV3-2) and TRBJ1-1, with TRBD1 matching 7 bases. V trimming: 4 bases; J trimming: 0 bases; junction bases outside the gene matches: 5. Germline V lookup: CDR1 LGHDT, CDR2 YNNKEL (reference sequence). The CDR3 totals 15 residues. CDR3 region: CASSLRQGLNTEAFF. CDR3 nucleotides: TGTGCCAGCAGCCTTAGACAGGGACTGAACACTGAAGCTTTCTTT.

The sample holds one count of this clone. This rearrangement joins TRBV25-1 to TRBJ1-1; 9 bases fit TRBD1. V shed 5 bases and J 0 bases; nucleotides not matched to a gene: 10. In germline, CDR1 is MGHDK, CDR2 SYGVNS. The CDR3 runs to 17 residues. In nucleotides, the CDR3 is TGTGCCAGCAGTCCAGGACAGGGGCGGGGAATGAACACTGAAGCTTTCTTT. As protein: CASSPGQGRGMNTEAFF.

The V and J genes are TRBV9 and TRBJ2-7; D call uncertain. The CDR3 has 13 residues. The V gene lost 0 bases and the J gene lost 0 bases, with 4 bases spanning the gap. Per germline, CDR1 SGDLS and CDR2 YYNGEE. The CDR3 spells CASSVDNSYEQYF. The CDR3 region has the DNA TGTGCCAGCAGCGTAGACAACTCCTACGAGCAGTACTTC.

The J gene is TRBJ1-1, the V gene TRBV5-1, with a tentative D call TRBD1 (5 bases). V was pared by 0 bases and J by 5 bases, with 8 bases between. This CDR3 comprises 13 residues. The germline V gene has CDR1 SGHRS and CDR2 YFSETQ. CDR3 sequence (DNA): TGCGCCAGCAGCTTGGGAAGACAGACTGAAGCTTTCTTT. Translation gives CASSLGRQTEAFF.

V is TRBV19 and J is TRBJ1-5; 8 nucleotides line up with TRBD1. Unmatched junction bases numbered 6, after V lost 2 bases and J lost 6 bases. From germline, CDR1 is LNHDA and CDR2 SQIVND (reference sequence). There are 15 residues in the CDR3. The CDR3, as DNA: TGTGCCAGTAGTATACAAAGACAGGGGAGTCAGCCCCAGCATTTT. It encodes CASSIQRQGSQPQHF.

The rearrangement uses TRBV27 and TRBJ1-5; maybe TRBD1 (6 bases). Germline CDR1 MNHEY, CDR2 SMNVEV (reference sequence). The CDR3 length is 12 residues. Between the trimmed V and J ends, which lost 8 bases and 4 bases, there was a span of 9 bases. CDR3 sequence (DNA): TGTGCCAGCTCCAGGGGTAATCAGCCCCAGCATTTT. Translating gives CASSRGNQPQHF.

This rearrangement joins TRBV5-5 to TRBJ2-2; 10 bases map to TRBD1. This CDR3 comprises 15 residues. The germline V gene encodes CDR1 SGHKS and CDR2 YYEKEE (reference sequence). V shed 4 bases, J shed 6 bases, and the junction held 6 bases outside the gene matches. This chain's CDR3 is CASSLTGGAPGELFF. Here the CDR3 DNA reads TGTGCCAGCAGCCTGACAGGGGGCGCCCCCGGGGAGCTGTTTTTT. Variable domain in full (rest from reference TRBV5-5 and TRBJ2-2): DAGVTQSPTHLIKTRGQQVTLRCSPISGHKSVSWYQQVLGQGPQFIFQYYEKEERGRGNFPDRFSARQFPNYSSELNVNALLLGDSALYLCASSLTGGAPGELFFGEGSRLTVL.

This clone was seen a single time. The CDR3 loop reads CASHPPGVDRPGSPLHF. The CDR3 nucleotides are TGTGCCAGTCATCCCCCCGGCGTGGACAGGCCTGGATCACCCCTCCACTTT. The chain links TRBV19 to TRBJ1-6, with TRBD1 matching over 7 bases. CDR1 and CDR2 (germline): LNHDA, SQIVND (reference sequence). The ends lost 8 bases at V and 10 bases at J; junction bases unmatched: 20. CDR3 length equals 17 residues.

The chain has TRBV12-3 or TRBV12-4 and TRBJ2-5; a possible D gene is TRBD1 (5 bases). V was clipped by 2 bases and J by 4 bases, with 8 bases between them. The CDR3 is 13 amino acids. This CDR3 is CASSLRGSETQYF. CDR3 in DNA: TGTGCCAGCAGTTTAAGGGGTTCAGAGACCCAGTACTTC.

The genes are TRBV11-2 and TRBJ1-1; no firm D call. V dropped 2 bases and J dropped 6 bases, with 10 bases sitting between them. The germline CDR1 and CDR2 sequences are SGHAT and FQNNGV. This CDR3 has 13 residues. The CDR3 DNA sequence: TGTGCCAGCAGCTTACCAGGAACCCCTGAAGCTTTCTTT. Translating it yields CASSLPGTPEAFF.

V and J are TRBV28 and TRBJ1-2; no reliable D call. The CDR3 runs to 12 residues. Germline CDR1 is MDHEN and CDR2 is SYDVKM. V lost 3 bases to trimming and J lost 3 bases, with 5 bases between them. The CDR3, as DNA: TGTGCCAGCAGTTTGACATACTATGGCTACACCTTC. Its protein is CASSLTYYGYTF.

The chain recombines TRBV10-2 with TRBJ1-5; TRBD1 matches 7 bases. Looked up from germline, CDR1 is WSHSY and CDR2 is SAAADI. V shed 7 bases, J shed 3 bases, and the junction held 6 bases outside the gene matches. The CDR3 has 14 residues. This CDR3 is CASTKGQFNQPQHF. The CDR3 bases are TGCGCCAGCACCAAGGGACAGTTCAATCAGCCCCAGCATTTT.

This chain joins TRBV6-2 or TRBV6-3 and TRBJ1-2; possibly TRBD1 for D (6 bases). This CDR3 comprises 11 residues. Trimming removed 2 bases from V and 8 bases from J, with 6 bases in between. Germline lookup yields CDR1 MNHEY and CDR2 SVGEGT. In DNA form, the CDR3 reads TGTGCCAGCAGTTACGGGGGCGGCTACACCTTC. Amino acid sequence: CASSYGGGYTF.

As DNA, the CDR3 is TGTGCCTCAGCACCGTCAGGGCCGGACACTGAAGCTTTCTTT. Its protein is CASAPSGPDTEAFF. The chain combines TRBV28 with TRBJ1-1; D is perhaps TRBD1 (5 bases). V was clipped by 11 bases and J by 3 bases, with 19 bases between them. Germline V gives CDR1 MDHEN, CDR2 SYDVKM. The CDR3 runs 14 residues.

V is TRBV27 and J is TRBJ1-6; weak D call: TRBD1 (5 bases). The ends were cut back, 3 bases at V and 6 bases at J, with 12 bases in the middle. This CDR3 comprises 15 residues. Germline CDR1 and CDR2: MNHEY and SMNVEV (reference sequence). CDR3 region: CASSFEGAANSPLHF. DNA for the CDR3: TGTGCCAGCAGTTTCGAAGGGGCAGCTAATTCACCCCTCCACTTT.

The V and J genes are TRBV7-6 and TRBJ2-1; TRBD1 might be the D (6 bases). V lost 2 bases and J lost 1, with 18 bases in between. The length of the CDR3 is 18 residues. Per the germline V gene, CDR1 is SGHVS and CDR2 is FNYEAQ. Written as DNA, the CDR3 is TGTGCCAGCAGCTTAAGGGGGACGGCAGGGAGTTCCTACAATGAGCAGTTCTTC. It encodes CASSLRGTAGSSYNEQFF.

The rearrangement uses TRBV7-2 and TRBJ2-7; 7 bases fit TRBD1. The CDR3 extends over 16 amino acids. Germline V gene data show CDR1 as SGHTA and CDR2 as FQGNSA. V dropped 2 bases and J dropped 7; count of bases not matched to a gene: 14. CDR3 nucleotides: TGTGCCAGCAGCTTATTCGGCGACCTTAGCAGGGGGGAGCAGTACTTC. Translation gives CASSLFGDLSRGEQYF.

This clone has only one observation. The chain combines TRBV18 with TRBJ2-5; 7 bases map to TRBD2. The CDR3 contains 14 residues. Per germline, CDR1 KGHSH and CDR2 LQKENI. The V segment lost 5 bases and the J segment 5 bases; nucleotides outside the gene matches: 8. CDR3 DNA sequence: TGTGCCAGCTCAAAATGGCAGGGAGGGGAGACCCAGTACTTC. Translated, it gives CASSKWQGGETQYF.

The chain employs TRBV9 and TRBJ2-1; TRBD2 is a possible D gene (6 bases). Germline lookup yields CDR1 SGDLS and CDR2 YYNGEE. The CDR3 loop spans 15 amino acids. The V end was cut by 3 bases, the J end by 7 bases, with 17 bases between. The CDR3, as DNA: TGTGCCAGCAGCGCGACTAGTTGGGTGGGGAATGAGCAGTTCTTC. It translates to CASSATSWVGNEQFF.

CDR3 nucleotide sequence: TGTGCCAGCAGCCCCCAATGGCGGGTCCAGAAAGAGACCCAGTACTTC. Residues: CASSPQWRVQKETQYF. The V and J genes are TRBV7-9 and TRBJ2-5; TRBD2 is a possible D gene (5 bases). CDR1 and CDR2 from the germline V gene are SEHNR and FQNEAQ (reference sequence). The CDR3 runs 16 residues. Trimming took off 5 bases at V and 3 bases at J, with 19 bases between the two ends.

This chain connects TRBV19 to TRBJ2-6; TRBD1 aligns across 9 bases. The germline gives CDR1 LNHDA, CDR2 SQIVND (reference sequence). This CDR3 is built from 17 residues. Trimming took 1 base from V and 9 from J; bases not matched to a gene: 10. The CDR3 bases are TGTGCCAGTAGTATAGTTGGGACAGGGCTTGGGCGCAACGTCCTGACTTTC. It is translated as CASSIVGTGLGRNVLTF.